The sequence of this TCR beta chain was determined in a study of blood T cell repertoires in COVID-19. Looking at the study overall: Collection of acute and convalescent COVID-19 samples took place in the United States, Italy and Spain. From T cells, B-cell-depleted T cells, or PBMCs came the material, which was cDNA or gDNA.

V lost 0 bases and J 6 bases, leaving 13 bases between the germline ends. The CDR3 runs 15 residues. The V gene's germline CDR1 is SGHRS and CDR2 YFSETQ. Researchers sorted participants into cohorts using their self-reported clinical history. The assay was immunoSEQ multiplex PCR, and TCRdb's table has in-frame clones only and misses some. Of about 190,000 clones in the sample, approximately 79% were seen once. Sequenced sample: PBMCs or T cells enriched from blood (not recorded which). The TCR was taken from a woman aged 55-70 years with acute COVID-19. The V call is TRBV5-1, the J call TRBJ2-1; D is possibly TRBD1 (6 bases). The CDR3 spells CASSLESGVGNEQFF. DNA of the CDR3: TGCGCCAGCAGCTTGGAGTCAGGGGTGGGCAATGAGCAGTTCTTC.